The clone carrying this T cell receptor (beta chain) was detected once. Profiling relied on immunoSEQ multiplex PCR, and the TCRdb table lists in-frame clones only, not all of them. Of roughly 150,000 clones listed, around 90% were seen once; the top ten hold approximately 1%. Germline CDR1 is LGHNA and CDR2 is YNFKEQ. The V gene lost 1 base and the J gene lost 8 bases, with 14 bases spanning the gap. The CDR3 is 15 amino acids. The data were taken from a study of T cell responses to AZD1222 COVID-19 vaccine. Sequenced here: peripheral blood, sampled 28 days after the second AZD1222 dose. This receptor was taken from an adult who received the AZD1222 COVID-19 vaccine. The genes are TRBV4-2 and TRBJ1-4; no reliable D call. The CDR3 region has the DNA TGTGCCAGCAGCCAAGGTGGAGGCGTCAGGGAAAAACTGTTTTTT. Protein product: CASSQGGGVREKLFF.